This T cell receptor (beta chain) was identified in a study of Graves' ophthalmopathy and Graves' hyperthyroidism. This clonotype showed up many times. Antigen: not known. Investigators amplified TCR beta CDR3 regions from RNA transcripts. The library came from an HTBI-primed first-round RT-PCR and a second-round multiplex PCR. MiXCR, applied by TCRdb to the multiplex PCR reads, yields one record per CDR3 protein. This table has approximately 500,000 distinct CDR3 sequences, around an eighth appearing once. Trimming stripped 6 bases from V and 3 bases from J, with 11 bases between. From germline, CDR1 is MDHEN and CDR2 SYDVKM. The CDR3 loop spans 13 amino acids. Study-level results: Blood contained most expanded thyroid clonotypes exceeding 0.001 frequency.

Ophthalmopathy in the donors was of moderate-to-severe activity, with CAS ≥3, NOSPECS ≥4 and duration under 3 months. Source material: blood. The clonotype was recovered from a woman younger than 45 with Graves' ophthalmopathy. V is TRBV28 and J is TRBJ1-1; D uncertain. In DNA, the CDR3 is TGTGCCAGCAGCCTCCCCGGAGACACTGAAGCTTTCTTT. Its protein product is CASSLPGDTEAFF.